This passage covers 16 T cell receptor beta chains from one sample sequenced in a study of blood T cell repertoires in COVID-19. Assay used: immunoSEQ multiplex PCR; TCRdb lists only in-frame clones, some missing. The sample includes 35,000 to 40,000 clones, around four fifths seen only once; the top ten take around 1.6%. Sequenced sample: peripheral blood. The source is a man aged 55 to 70 with COVID-19, enrolled during active disease.

This chain connects TRBV2 to TRBJ1-6, with D maybe TRBD1 (6 bases). This CDR3 has 12 residues. CDR1 and CDR2 from the germline V gene are SNHLY and FYNNEI. The V end lost 5 bases, the J end lost 9 bases, and 8 bases lay between the germline ends. CDR3 region: CASSTGRSPLHF. The CDR3 DNA is TGTGCCAGCAGTACAGGGCGTTCACCCCTCCACTTT. Using reference TRBV2 and TRBJ1-6 for the parts outside the CDR3, the full variable domain is EPEVTQTPSHQVTQMGQEVILRCVPISNHLYFYWYRQILGQKVEFLVSFYNNEISEKSEIFDDQFSVERPDGSNFTLKIRSTKLEDSAMYFCASSTGRSPLHFGNGTRLTVT.

This clone appeared a single time. The chain combines TRBV3-1 (or the pseudogene TRBV3-2) with TRBJ1-1; no firm D call. From germline, CDR1 is LGHDT and CDR2 YNNKEL (reference sequence). V dropped 0 bases and J dropped 10 bases, with 12 bases sitting between them. The CDR3 consists of 13 residues. The CDR3, as DNA: TGTGCCAGCAGCCAAGACTGGTCCCGAGTAGCTTTCTTT. Translating gives CASSQDWSRVAFF.

This clone has only a few counts. The rearrangement joins TRBV5-5 to TRBJ1-2; tentatively, D is TRBD1 (5 bases). Per germline, CDR1 SGHKS and CDR2 YYEKEE (reference sequence). Trimming removed 3 bases at V and 7 bases at J, with 10 bases between. This CDR3 comprises 12 residues. CDR3 bases: TGTGCCAGCAGCTCGGCCGGGGGTGGCTACACCTTC. Amino acids: CASSSAGGGYTF.

This chain links TRBV7-2 with TRBJ2-1; D is unresolved. Per the germline V gene, CDR1 is SGHTA and CDR2 is FQGNSA. The germline V and J ends were trimmed by 1 base and 7 bases, with 8 bases remaining between them. There are 13 residues in the CDR3. CDR3 sequence (DNA): TGTGCCAGCAGCTTAGAATACAGAAATGAGCAGTTCTTC. This translates into CASSLEYRNEQFF.

To note about this clone: Other nucleotide sequences from this sample produce the same CDR3. CDR3 in DNA: TGTGCCAGCAGTTACTCCCCGCGGAGCAATCAGCCCCAGCATTTT. It codes for CASSYSPRSNQPQHF. The chain recombines TRBV6-5 with TRBJ1-5; unclear D gene. The germline V gene encodes CDR1 MNHEY and CDR2 SVGAGI. Trimming pared 0 bases from V and 1 base from J, leaving 7 bases between. CDR3 size: 15 residues.

The chain recombines TRBV11-2 with TRBJ2-5; 7 bases align to TRBD1. From germline, CDR1 is SGHAT and CDR2 FQNNGV. The CDR3 is made up of 16 amino acids. Trimming cost V 5 bases and J 5 bases; bases outside gene matches: 14. CDR3 protein: CASSPGTVITWETQYF. The CDR3 DNA sequence: TGTGCCAGCAGCCCCGGGACAGTTATCACCTGGGAGACCCAGTACTTC.

The V and J genes are TRBV2 and TRBJ1-3, with 7 bases that match TRBD1. CDR1 is SNHLY, CDR2 FYNNEI, per germline. The junction had 2 bases not matched to a gene; V was cut back by 5 bases and J by 1 base. The CDR3 is made up of 14 amino acids. The CDR3 DNA sequence: TGTGCCAGCAGTCTGGACAGGTCTGGAAACACCATATATTTT. It yields the protein CASSLDRSGNTIYF.

Here the CDR3 reads CASSADGPGRAEKLFF. CDR3 DNA sequence: TGTGCCAGCAGCGCTGACGGGCCAGGGCGTGCTGAAAAACTGTTTTTT. The chain recombines TRBV7-9 with TRBJ1-4; D possibly corresponds to TRBD1 (5 bases). Germline V CDR1 and CDR2: SEHNR, FQNEAQ (reference sequence). The CDR3 has 16 residues. The germline V and J ends were trimmed by 5 bases and 7 bases, with 20 bases remaining between them.

The chain is built from TRBV2 and TRBJ2-2, with D possibly matching TRBD1 (6 bases). V was trimmed by 4 bases and J by 1 base, leaving 13 bases between them. The CDR3 covers 16 residues. From germline, CDR1 is SNHLY and CDR2 FYNNEI. The CDR3 loop reads CASSAQGLKNTGELFF. For the CDR3, the DNA is TGTGCCAGCAGTGCCCAGGGGCTCAAGAACACCGGGGAGCTGTTTTTT.

As to this clone: Distinct nucleotide sequences in the sample also encode this CDR3. The chain links TRBV6-4 to TRBJ1-1; D remains ambiguous. From germline, CDR1 is MRHNA and CDR2 SNTAGT. V gave up 0 bases and J gave up 5 bases, with 10 bases separating them. This CDR3 comprises 14 residues. The CDR3: CASSDSDRGTEAFF. For the CDR3, the DNA is TGTGCCAGCAGTGACTCCGATAGAGGGACTGAAGCTTTCTTT.

This clone was found once. The genes are TRBV28 and TRBJ1-3, with D possibly matching TRBD1 (5 bases). The CDR3 extends over 14 amino acids. V dropped 5 bases and J dropped 0 bases, with 8 bases sitting between them. Germline assignment: CDR1 MDHEN and CDR2 SYDVKM. The CDR3 region is CASSRTYSGNTIYF. For the CDR3, the DNA is TGTGCCAGCAGTCGGACATACTCTGGAAACACCATATATTTT. Combining the CDR3 with reference TRBV28 and TRBJ1-3 gives the whole variable domain DVKVTQSSRYLVKRTGEKVFLECVQDMDHENMFWYRQDPGLGLRLIYFSYDVKMKEKGDIPEGYSVSREKKERFSLILESASTNQTSMYLCASSRTYSGNTIYFGEGSWLTVV.

The chain has TRBV27 and TRBJ2-6, with D possibly matching TRBD1 (5 bases). V shed 9 bases and J shed 1 base, with 7 bases lying between them. This CDR3 has 13 amino acids. Per the germline V gene, CDR1 is MNHEY and CDR2 is SMNVEV (reference sequence). CDR3 bases: TGTGCCAGTGGGGCTTCTGGGGCCAACGTCCTGACTTTC. It yields the protein CASGASGANVLTF. Full variable domain (remainder filled in from reference TRBV27 and TRBJ2-6): EAQVTQNPRYLITVTGKKLTVTCSQNMNHEYMSWYRQDPGLGLRQIYYSMNVEVTDKGDVPEGYKVSRKEKRNFPLILESPSPNQTSLYFCASGASGANVLTFGAGSRLTVL.

V is TRBV28 and J is TRBJ2-4; 11 bases fit TRBD1. V dropped 7 bases and J dropped 1; count of bases not matched to a gene: 6. Germline V gives CDR1 MDHEN, CDR2 SYDVKM. The CDR3 is 16 residues long. The CDR3 loop is CASNPGQGAAKNIQYF. CDR3 in DNA: TGTGCCAGCAACCCCGGACAGGGGGCGGCCAAAAACATTCAGTACTTC. Full variable domain (outside the CDR3, taken from reference TRBV28 and TRBJ2-4): DVKVTQSSRYLVKRTGEKVFLECVQDMDHENMFWYRQDPGLGLRLIYFSYDVKMKEKGDIPEGYSVSREKKERFSLILESASTNQTSMYLCASNPGQGAAKNIQYFGAGTRLSVL.

The rearrangement uses TRBV2 and TRBJ1-2; the D is unclear. V was clipped by 5 bases and J by 4 bases, with 11 bases between them. This CDR3 has 13 amino acids. Germline CDR1 SNHLY, CDR2 FYNNEI. The DNA of the CDR3 is TGTGCCAGCAGTCCTGACACGATCTATGGCTACACCTTC. It specifies CASSPDTIYGYTF.

The chain has TRBV18 and TRBJ2-3; 8 nucleotides agree with TRBD2. This CDR3 has 17 residues. Germline CDR1 and CDR2: KGHSH and LQKENI. The ends lost 2 bases at V and 5 bases at J; junction bases unmatched: 12. As DNA, the CDR3 is TGTGCCAGCTCACCAATAAGCGGGAGCGGGGTTGGAGATACGCAGTATTTT. Translating it yields CASSPISGSGVGDTQYF.

The rearrangement links TRBV12-3 or TRBV12-4 to TRBJ1-1, with no clear D. This CDR3 is 13 amino acids long. The V and J ends lost 3 bases and 1 base respectively, with 6 bases between them. The CDR3 nucleotides are TGTGCCAGCAGTTTCAGAAGGAACACTGAAGCTTTCTTT. Its translation: CASSFRRNTEAFF.